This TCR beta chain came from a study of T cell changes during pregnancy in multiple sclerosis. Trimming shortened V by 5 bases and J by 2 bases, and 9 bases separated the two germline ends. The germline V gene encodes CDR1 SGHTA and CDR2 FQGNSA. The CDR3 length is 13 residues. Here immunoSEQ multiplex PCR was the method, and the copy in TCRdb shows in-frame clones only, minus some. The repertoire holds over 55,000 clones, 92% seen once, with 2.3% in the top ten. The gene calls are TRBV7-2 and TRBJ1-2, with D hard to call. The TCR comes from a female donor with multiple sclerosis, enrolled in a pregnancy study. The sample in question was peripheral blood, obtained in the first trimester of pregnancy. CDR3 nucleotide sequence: TGTGCCAGCAGCCCAGCAGGCAACTATGGCTACACCTTC. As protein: CASSPAGNYGYTF.